This T cell receptor beta chain was captured by sequencing in a study of OX40 agonist ivuxolimab in advanced cancers. Study information: Males comprised 82.7% of the group, whose mean age was roughly 64 years (range about 20 to 79).

Overall study results and limits: Expanded clones tended on average to be more numerous among CD8+ T cells than CD4+. The study observed clonal expansion of CD4+ and CD8+ blood T cells by week 6 at 0.1 to 3.0 mg/kg. Researchers did not establish what antigens the expanded peripheral T cells target.

On this clone: Its antigen remains unidentified.

TCRdb's copy holds only in-frame clones and misses some; the assay was immunoSEQ multiplex PCR. The repertoire holds tens of thousands of clones, around 93% seen once, with 4% to 4.5% in the top ten. The CDR3 loop spans 14 amino acids. Germline-derived CDR1 and CDR2 are MDHEN and SYDVKM. Losses at the gene ends were 6 bases for V and 5 bases for J; bases not matched to a gene: 5. The sequence was collected from an adult with an advanced solid tumor such as melanoma, head and neck, liver or kidney cancer. The chain joins TRBV28 to TRBJ2-1, with 9 bases that match TRBD2. The sequenced sample was CD4+ or CD8+ T cells sorted from blood, obtained in a trial of the OX40 agonist ivuxolimab. CDR3 in amino acids: CASSLAGLNNEQFF. As DNA, the CDR3 is TGTGCCAGCAGCCTAGCGGGACTAAACAATGAGCAGTTCTTC.